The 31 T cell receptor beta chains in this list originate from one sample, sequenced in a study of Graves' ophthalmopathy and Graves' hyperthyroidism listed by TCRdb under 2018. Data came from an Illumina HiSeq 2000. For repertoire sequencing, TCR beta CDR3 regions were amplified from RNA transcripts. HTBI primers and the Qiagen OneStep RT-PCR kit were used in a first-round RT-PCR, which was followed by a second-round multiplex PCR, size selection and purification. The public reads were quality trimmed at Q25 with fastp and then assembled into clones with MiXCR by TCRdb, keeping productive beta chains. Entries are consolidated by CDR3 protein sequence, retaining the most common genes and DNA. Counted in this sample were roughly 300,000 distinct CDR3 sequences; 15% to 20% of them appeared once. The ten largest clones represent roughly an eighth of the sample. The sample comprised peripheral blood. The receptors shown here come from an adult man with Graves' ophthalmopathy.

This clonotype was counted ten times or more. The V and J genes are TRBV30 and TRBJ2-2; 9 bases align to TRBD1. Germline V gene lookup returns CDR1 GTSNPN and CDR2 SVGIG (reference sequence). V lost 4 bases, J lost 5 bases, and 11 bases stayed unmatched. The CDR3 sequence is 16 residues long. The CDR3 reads CAWKGPGTGLTGELFF. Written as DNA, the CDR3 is TGTGCCTGGAAGGGCCCAGGGACAGGGTTGACCGGGGAGCTGTTTTTT.

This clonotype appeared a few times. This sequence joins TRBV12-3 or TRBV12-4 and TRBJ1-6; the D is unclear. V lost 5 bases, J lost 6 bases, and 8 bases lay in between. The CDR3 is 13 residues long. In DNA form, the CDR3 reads TGTGCCAGCAGTCCTAGCTTTAATTCACCCCTCCACTTT. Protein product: CASSPSFNSPLHF.

The CDR3 sequence: CASSDGRFYEQYF. In DNA, the CDR3 is TGTGCCAGCAGTGATGGCCGATTCTACGAGCAGTACTTC. The chain carries TRBV6-1 and TRBJ2-7; D is ambiguous. V lost 3 bases and J 3 bases, leaving 9 bases between the germline ends. Germline values: CDR1 MNHNS, CDR2 SASEGT. This CDR3 is built from 13 residues.

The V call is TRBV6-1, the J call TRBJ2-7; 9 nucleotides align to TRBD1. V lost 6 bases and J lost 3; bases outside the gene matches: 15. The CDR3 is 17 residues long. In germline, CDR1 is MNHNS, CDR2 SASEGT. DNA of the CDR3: TGTGCCAGCAGCCAAAGGGGGATGACAGGGGGGAGCTACGAGCAGTACTTC. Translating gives CASSQRGMTGGSYEQYF.

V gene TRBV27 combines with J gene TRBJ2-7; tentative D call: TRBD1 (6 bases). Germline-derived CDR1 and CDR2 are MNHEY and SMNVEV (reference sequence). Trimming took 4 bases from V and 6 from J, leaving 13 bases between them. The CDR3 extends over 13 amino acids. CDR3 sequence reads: CASSYRAPPEQYF. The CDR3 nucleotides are TGTGCCAGCAGTTACAGGGCCCCTCCCGAGCAGTACTTC.

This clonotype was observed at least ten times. The CDR3 is CASSRGQDNQETQYF. In DNA, the CDR3 is TGTGCCAGCAGCCGGGGACAGGACAACCAAGAGACCCAGTACTTC. The V call is TRBV2, the J call TRBJ2-5; 8 nucleotides line up with TRBD1. The germline CDR1 and CDR2 sequences are SNHLY and FYNNEI. This CDR3 has 15 amino acids. V lost 6 bases and J lost 0; bases outside the gene matches: 6. The complete variable domain, with remaining parts taken from reference TRBV2 and TRBJ2-5, reads EPEVTQTPSHQVTQMGQEVILRCVPISNHLYFYWYRQILGQKVEFLVSFYNNEISEKSEIFDDQFSVERPDGSNFTLKIRSTKLEDSAMYFCASSRGQDNQETQYFGPGTRLLVL.

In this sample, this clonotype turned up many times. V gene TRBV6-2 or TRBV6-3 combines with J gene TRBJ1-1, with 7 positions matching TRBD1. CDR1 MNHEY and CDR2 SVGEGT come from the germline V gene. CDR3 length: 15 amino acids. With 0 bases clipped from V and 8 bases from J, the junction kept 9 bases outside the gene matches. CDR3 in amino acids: CASSYSGRGVTEAFF. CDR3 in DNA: TGTGCCAGCAGTTACTCTGGCAGGGGGGTCACCGAAGCTTTCTTT.

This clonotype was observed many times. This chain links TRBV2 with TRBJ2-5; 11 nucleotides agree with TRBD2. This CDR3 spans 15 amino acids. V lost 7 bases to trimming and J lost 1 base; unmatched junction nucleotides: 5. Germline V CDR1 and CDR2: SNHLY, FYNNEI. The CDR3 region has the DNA TGTGCCAGCACCAAGGGGACTAGCGGCCAAGAGACCCAGTACTTC. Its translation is CASTKGTSGQETQYF.

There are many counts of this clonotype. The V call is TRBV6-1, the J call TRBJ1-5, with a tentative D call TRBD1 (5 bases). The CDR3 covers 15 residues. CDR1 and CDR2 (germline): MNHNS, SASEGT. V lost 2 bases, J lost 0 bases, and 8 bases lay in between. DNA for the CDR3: TGTGCCAGCAGTGAAAGTCAGGGTAGCAATCAGCCCCAGCATTTT. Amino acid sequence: CASSESQGSNQPQHF.

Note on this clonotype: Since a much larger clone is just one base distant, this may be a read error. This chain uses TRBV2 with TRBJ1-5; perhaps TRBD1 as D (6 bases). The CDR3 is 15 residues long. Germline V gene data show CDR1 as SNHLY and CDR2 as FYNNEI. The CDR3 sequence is CVSSEDLGGNQPQHF. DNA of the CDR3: TGTGTCAGCAGTGAGGATTTAGGGGGGAATCAGCCCCAGCATTTT.

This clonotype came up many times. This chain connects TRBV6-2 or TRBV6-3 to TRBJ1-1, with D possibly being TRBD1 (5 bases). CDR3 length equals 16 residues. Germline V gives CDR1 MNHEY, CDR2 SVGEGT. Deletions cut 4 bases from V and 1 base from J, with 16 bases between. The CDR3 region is CASSFGGSPQNTEAFF. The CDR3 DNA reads TGTGCCAGCAGTTTTGGGGGTTCCCCTCAGAACACTGAAGCTTTCTTT.

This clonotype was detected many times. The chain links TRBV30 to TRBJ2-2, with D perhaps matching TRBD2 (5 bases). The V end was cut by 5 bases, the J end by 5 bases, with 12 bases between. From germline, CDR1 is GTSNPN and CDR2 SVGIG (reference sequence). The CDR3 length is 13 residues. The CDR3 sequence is CAWLTPGTGELFF. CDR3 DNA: TGTGCCTGGCTGACACCGGGGACCGGGGAGCTGTTTTTT. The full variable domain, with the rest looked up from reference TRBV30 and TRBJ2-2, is SQTIHQWPATLVQPVGSPLSLECTVEGTSNPNLYWYRQAAGRGLQLLFYSVGIGQISSEVPQNLSASRPQDRQFILSSKKLLLSDSGFYLCAWLTPGTGELFFGEGSRLTVL.

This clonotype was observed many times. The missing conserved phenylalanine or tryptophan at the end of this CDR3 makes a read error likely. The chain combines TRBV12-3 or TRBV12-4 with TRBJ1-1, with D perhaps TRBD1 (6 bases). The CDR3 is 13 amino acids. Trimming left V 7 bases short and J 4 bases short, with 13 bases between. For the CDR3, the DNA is TGTGCCAGCATTTCACAGGGTTCCACTGAAGCTTTCCTT. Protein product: CASISQGSTEAFL.

The CDR3 bases are TGTGCCAGCAGTTCCCGACAGGGAAAGGATAATTCACCCCTCCACTTT. It translates to CASSSRQGKDNSPLHF. The chain has TRBV6-5 and TRBJ1-6; 7 nucleotides line up with TRBD1. V lost 4 bases, J lost 5 bases, and 8 bases stayed unmatched. The germline V gene encodes CDR1 MNHEY and CDR2 SVGAGI. CDR3 length: 16 residues.

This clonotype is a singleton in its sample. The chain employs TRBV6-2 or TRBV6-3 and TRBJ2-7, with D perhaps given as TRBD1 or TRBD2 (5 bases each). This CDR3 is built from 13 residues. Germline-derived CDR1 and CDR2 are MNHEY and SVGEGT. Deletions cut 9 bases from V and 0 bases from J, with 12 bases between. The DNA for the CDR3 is TGTGCCAGTGACTGGGGGAGCTCCTACGAGCAGTACTTC. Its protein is CASDWGSSYEQYF.

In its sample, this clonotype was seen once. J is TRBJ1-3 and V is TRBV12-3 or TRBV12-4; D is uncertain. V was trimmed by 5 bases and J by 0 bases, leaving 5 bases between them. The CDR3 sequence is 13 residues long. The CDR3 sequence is CASSKTSGNTIYF. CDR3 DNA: TGTGCCAGCAGTAAGACCTCTGGAAACACCATATATTTT.

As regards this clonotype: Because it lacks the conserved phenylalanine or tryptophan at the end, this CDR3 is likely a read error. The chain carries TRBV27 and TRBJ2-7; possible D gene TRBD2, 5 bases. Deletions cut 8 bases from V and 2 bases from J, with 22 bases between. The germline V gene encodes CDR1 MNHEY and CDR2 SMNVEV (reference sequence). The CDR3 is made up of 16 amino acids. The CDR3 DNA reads TGTGCCAGCCGCCCAACTGGCCGGGGAAATACCTACGAGCAGTACTTA. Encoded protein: CASRPTGRGNTYEQYL.

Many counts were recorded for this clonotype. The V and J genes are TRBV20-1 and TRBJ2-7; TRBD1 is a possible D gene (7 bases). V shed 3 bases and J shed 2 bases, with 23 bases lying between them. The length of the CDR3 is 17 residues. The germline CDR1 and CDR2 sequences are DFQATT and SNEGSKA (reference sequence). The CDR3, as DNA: TGCAGTGCTAGGGCCTACTTGCGGGACAGAATAACCTACGAGCAGTACTTC. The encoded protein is CSARAYLRDRITYEQYF.

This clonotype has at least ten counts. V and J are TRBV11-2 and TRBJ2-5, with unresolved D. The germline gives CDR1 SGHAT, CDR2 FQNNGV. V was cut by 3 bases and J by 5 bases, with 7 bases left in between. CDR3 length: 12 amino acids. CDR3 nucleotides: TGTGCCAGCAGCTTTAGAGGCGAGACCCAGTACTTC. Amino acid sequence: CASSFRGETQYF.

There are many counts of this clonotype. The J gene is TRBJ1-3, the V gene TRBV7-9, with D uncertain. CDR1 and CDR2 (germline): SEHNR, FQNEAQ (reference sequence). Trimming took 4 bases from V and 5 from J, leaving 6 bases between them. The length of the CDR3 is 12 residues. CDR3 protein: CASSSPRNTIYF. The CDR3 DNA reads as TGTGCCAGCAGCTCACCAAGAAACACCATATATTTT.

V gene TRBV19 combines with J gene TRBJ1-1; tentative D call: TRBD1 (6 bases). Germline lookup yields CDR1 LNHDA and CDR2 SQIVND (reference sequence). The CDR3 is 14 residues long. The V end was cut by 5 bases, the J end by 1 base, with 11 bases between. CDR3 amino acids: CASSAVQGNTEAFF. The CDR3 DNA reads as TGTGCCAGTAGTGCAGTACAGGGGAACACTGAAGCTTTCTTT. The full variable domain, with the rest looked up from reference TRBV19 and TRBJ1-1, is DGGITQSPKYLFRKEGQNVTLSCEQNLNHDAMYWYRQDPGQGLRLIYYSQIVNDFQKGDIAEGYSVSREKKESFPLTVTSAQKNPTAFYLCASSAVQGNTEAFFGQGTRLTVV.

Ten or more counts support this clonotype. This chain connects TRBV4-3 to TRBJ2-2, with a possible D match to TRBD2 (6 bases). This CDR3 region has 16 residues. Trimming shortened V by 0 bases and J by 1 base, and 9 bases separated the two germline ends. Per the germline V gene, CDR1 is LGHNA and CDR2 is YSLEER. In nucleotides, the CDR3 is TGCGCCAGCAGCCAAGACGCGGGGTTGAACACCGGGGAGCTGTTTTTT. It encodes CASSQDAGLNTGELFF.

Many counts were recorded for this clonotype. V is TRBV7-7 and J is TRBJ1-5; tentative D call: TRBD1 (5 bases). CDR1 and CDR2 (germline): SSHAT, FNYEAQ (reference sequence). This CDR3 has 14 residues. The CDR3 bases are TGTGCGACGAGAATAAGGGGCTCACGGGAGCCCCAGCATTTT. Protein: CATRIRGSREPQHF. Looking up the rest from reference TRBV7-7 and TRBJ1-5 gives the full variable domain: GAGVSQSPRYKVTKRGQDVTLRCDPISSHATLYWYQQALGQGPEFLTYFNYEAQPDKSGLPSDRFSAERPEGSISTLTIQRTEQRDSAMYRCATRIRGSREPQHFGDGTRLSIL.

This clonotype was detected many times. The CDR3 nucleotides read TGTGCCATCAGTGAAGGACACAAGCGTGAAGCTTTCTTT. Translating gives CAISEGHKREAFF. The gene calls are TRBV10-3 and TRBJ1-1; tentative D call: TRBD1 (5 bases). Germline V gene sequence: CDR1 ENHRY, CDR2 SYGVKD. Trimming pared 3 bases from V and 7 bases from J, leaving 12 bases between. This CDR3 has 13 residues.

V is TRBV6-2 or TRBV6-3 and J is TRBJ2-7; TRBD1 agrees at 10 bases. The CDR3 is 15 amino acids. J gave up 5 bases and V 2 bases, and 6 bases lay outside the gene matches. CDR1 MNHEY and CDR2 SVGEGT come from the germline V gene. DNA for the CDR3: TGTGCCAGCAGTTACGCGGGACAGGGGCTCGACGAGCAGTACTTC. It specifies CASSYAGQGLDEQYF.

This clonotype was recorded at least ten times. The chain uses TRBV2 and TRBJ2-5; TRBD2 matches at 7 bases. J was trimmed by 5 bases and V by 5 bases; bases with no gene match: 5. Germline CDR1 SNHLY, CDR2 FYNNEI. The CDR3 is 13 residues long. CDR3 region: CASSRLARETQYF. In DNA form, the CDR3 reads TGTGCCAGCAGTCGACTAGCCAGGGAGACCCAGTACTTC. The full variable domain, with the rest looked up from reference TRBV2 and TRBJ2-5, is EPEVTQTPSHQVTQMGQEVILRCVPISNHLYFYWYRQILGQKVEFLVSFYNNEISEKSEIFDDQFSVERPDGSNFTLKIRSTKLEDSAMYFCASSRLARETQYFGPGTRLLVL.

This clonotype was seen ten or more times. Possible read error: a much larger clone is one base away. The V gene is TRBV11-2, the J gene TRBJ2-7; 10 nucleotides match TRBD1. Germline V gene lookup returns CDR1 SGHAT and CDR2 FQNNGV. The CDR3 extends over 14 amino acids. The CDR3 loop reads CASSKRTGGGEQCF. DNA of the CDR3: TGTGCCAGCAGCAAAAGGACAGGGGGGGGAGAGCAGTGCTTC.

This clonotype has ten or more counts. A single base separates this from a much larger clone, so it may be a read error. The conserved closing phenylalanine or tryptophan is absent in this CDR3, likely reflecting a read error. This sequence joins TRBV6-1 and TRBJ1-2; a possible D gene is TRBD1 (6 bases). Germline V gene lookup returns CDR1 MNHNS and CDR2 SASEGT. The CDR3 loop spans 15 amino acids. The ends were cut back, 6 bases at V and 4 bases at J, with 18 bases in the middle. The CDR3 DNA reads TGTGCCAGCAGCTCGTCCGGAGGGGGAACCTATGGCTACACCCTC. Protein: CASSSSGGGTYGYTL.

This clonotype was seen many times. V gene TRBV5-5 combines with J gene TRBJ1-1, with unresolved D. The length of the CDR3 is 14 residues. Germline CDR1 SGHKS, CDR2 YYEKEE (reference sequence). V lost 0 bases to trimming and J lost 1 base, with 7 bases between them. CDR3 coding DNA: TGTGCCAGCAGCTTGGAGCGAGCGAACACTGAAGCTTTCTTT. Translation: CASSLERANTEAFF. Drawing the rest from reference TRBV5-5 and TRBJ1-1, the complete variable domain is DAGVTQSPTHLIKTRGQQVTLRCSPISGHKSVSWYQQVLGQGPQFIFQYYEKEERGRGNFPDRFSARQFPNYSSELNVNALLLGDSALYLCASSLERANTEAFFGQGTRLTVV.

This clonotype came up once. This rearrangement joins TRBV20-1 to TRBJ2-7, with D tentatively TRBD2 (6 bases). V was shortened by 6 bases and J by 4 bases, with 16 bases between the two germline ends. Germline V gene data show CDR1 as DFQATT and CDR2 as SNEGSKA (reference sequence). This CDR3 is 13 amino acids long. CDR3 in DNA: TGCAGTGCCCCAGCGGACTACCCGTACGAGCAGTACTTC. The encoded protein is CSAPADYPYEQYF.

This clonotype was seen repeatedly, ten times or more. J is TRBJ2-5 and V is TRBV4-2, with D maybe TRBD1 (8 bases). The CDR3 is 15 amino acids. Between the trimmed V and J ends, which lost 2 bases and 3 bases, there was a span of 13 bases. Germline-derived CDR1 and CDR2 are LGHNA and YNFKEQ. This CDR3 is CASSQSAGQEETQYF. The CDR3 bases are TGTGCCAGCAGCCAATCAGCGGGACAGGAAGAGACCCAGTACTTC.